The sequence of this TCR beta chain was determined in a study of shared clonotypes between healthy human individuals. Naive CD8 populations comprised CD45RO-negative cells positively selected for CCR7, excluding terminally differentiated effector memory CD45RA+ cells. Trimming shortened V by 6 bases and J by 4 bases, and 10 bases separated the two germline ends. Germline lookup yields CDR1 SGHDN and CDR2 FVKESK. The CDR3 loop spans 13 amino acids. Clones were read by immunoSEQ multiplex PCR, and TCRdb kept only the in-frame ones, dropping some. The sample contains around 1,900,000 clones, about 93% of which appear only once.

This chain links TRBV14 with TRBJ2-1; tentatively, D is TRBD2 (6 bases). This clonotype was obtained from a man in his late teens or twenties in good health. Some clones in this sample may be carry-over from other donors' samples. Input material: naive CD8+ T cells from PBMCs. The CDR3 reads CASSHSGYNEQFF. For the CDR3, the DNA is TGTGCCAGCAGTCATAGCGGATACAATGAGCAGTTCTTC.